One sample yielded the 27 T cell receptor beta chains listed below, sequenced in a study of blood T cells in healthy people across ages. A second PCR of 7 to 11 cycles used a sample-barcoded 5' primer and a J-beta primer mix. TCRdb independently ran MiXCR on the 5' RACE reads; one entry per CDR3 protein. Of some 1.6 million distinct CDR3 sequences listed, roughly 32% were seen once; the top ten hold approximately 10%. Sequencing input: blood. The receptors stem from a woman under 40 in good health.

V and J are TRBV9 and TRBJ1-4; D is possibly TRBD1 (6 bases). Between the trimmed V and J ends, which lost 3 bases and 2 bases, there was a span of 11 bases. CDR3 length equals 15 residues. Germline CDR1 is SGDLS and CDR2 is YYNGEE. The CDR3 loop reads CASSATGTTNEKLFF. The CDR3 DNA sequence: TGTGCCAGCAGCGCTACAGGGACTACTAATGAAAAACTGTTTTTT.

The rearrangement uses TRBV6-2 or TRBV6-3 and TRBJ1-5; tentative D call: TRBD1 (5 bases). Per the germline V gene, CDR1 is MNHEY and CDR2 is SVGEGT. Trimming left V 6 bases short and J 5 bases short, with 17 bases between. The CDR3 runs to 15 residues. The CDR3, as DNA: TGTGCCAGCAGCCACCCGGGGGAGAGGGATCAGCCCCAGCATTTT. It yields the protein CASSHPGERDQPQHF.

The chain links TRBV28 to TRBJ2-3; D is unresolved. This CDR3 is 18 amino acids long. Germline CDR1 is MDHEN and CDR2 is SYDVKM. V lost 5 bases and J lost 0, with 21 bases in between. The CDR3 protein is CASSVQITLTSSTDTQYF. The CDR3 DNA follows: TGTGCCAGCAGTGTACAGATCACGTTAACGTCTAGCACAGATACGCAGTATTTT.

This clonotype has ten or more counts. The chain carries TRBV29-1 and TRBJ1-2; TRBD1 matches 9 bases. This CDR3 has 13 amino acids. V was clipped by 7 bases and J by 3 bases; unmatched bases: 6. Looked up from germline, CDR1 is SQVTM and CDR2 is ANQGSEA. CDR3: CSAGTGGDYGYTF. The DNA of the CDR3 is TGCAGCGCCGGAACAGGGGGCGACTATGGCTACACCTTC.

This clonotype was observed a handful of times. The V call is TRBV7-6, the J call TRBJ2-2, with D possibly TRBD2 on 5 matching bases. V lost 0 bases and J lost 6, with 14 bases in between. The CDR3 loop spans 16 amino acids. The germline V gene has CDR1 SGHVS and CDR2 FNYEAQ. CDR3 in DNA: TGTGCCAGCAGCTTAGCGGCAGGTCGGGGATCCGGGGAGCTGTTTTTT. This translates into CASSLAAGRGSGELFF.

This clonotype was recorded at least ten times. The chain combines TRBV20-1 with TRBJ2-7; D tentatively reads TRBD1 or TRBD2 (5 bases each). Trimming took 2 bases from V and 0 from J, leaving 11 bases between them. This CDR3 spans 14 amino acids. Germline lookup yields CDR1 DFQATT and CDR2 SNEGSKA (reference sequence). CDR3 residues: CSARRDPSSYEQYF. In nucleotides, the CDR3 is TGCAGTGCTAGACGGGACCCTAGCTCCTACGAGCAGTACTTC.

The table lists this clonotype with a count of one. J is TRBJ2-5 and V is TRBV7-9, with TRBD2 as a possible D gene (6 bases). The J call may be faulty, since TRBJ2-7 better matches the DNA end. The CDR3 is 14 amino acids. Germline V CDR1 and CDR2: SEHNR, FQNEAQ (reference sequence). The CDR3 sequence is CASSLVGSWNEQYF. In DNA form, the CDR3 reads TGTGCCAGCAGCCTCGTCGGGAGTTGGAACGAGCAGTACTTC.

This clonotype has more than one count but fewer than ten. The CDR3 reads CASSPGRANYGYTF. CDR3 sequence (DNA): TGTGCCAGCAGTCCGGGCCGAGCTAACTATGGCTACACCTTC. The rearrangement joins TRBV12-3 or TRBV12-4 to TRBJ1-2; D is undetermined. V was shortened by 5 bases and J by 0 bases, with 10 bases between the two germline ends. The CDR3 is 14 residues long.

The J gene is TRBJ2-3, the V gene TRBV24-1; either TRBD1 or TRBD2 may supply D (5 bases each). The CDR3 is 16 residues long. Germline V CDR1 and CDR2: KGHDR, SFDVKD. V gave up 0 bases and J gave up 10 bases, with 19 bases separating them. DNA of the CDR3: TGTGCCACCAGTGATTTGAACGGGGCCTCTAGTCCTGCGCAGTATTTT. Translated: CATSDLNGASSPAQYF.

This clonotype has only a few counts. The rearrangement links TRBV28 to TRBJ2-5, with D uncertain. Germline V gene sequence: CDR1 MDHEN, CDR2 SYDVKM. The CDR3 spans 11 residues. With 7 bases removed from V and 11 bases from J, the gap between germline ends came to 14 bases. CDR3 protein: CASKGTYGQYF. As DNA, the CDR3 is TGTGCCAGCAAGGGAACCTACGGGCAGTACTTC.

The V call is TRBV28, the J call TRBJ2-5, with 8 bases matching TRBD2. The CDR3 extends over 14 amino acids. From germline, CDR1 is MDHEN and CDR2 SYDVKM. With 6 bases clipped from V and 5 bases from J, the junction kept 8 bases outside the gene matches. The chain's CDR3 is CASSTGTRGETQYF. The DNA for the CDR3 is TGTGCCAGCAGCACCGGGACTAGAGGCGAGACCCAGTACTTC.

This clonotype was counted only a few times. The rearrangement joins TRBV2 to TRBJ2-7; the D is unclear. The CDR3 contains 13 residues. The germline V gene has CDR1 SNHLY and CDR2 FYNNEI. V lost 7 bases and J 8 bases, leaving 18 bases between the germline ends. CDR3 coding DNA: TGTGCCAGCACTGACCGGATGGCCAACAAGCAGTACTTC. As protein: CASTDRMANKQYF. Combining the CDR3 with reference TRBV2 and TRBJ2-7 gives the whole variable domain EPEVTQTPSHQVTQMGQEVILRCVPISNHLYFYWYRQILGQKVEFLVSFYNNEISEKSEIFDDQFSVERPDGSNFTLKIRSTKLEDSAMYFCASTDRMANKQYFGPGTRLTVT.

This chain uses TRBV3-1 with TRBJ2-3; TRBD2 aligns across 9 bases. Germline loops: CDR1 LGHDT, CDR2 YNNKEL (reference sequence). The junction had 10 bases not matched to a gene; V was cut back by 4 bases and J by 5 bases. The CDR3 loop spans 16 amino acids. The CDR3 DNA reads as TGTGCCAGCAGCCCCGGAGTGGCGGGGGGGCAAGATACGCAGTATTTT. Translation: CASSPGVAGGQDTQYF.

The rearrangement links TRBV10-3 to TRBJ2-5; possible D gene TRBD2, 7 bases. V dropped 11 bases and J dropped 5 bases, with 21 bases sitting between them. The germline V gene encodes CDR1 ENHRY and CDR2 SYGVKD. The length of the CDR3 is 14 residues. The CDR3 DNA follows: TGTGCCGTCACCGGGGGGCGGGAGCTGGAGACCCAGTACTTC. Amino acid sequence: CAVTGGRELETQYF.

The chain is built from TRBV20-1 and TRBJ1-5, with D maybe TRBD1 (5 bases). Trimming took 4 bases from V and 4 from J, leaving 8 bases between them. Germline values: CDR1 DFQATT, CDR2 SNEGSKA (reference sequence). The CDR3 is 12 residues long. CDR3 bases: TGCAGTGCTAACAGACAGAATCAGCCCCAGCATTTT. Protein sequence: CSANRQNQPQHF.

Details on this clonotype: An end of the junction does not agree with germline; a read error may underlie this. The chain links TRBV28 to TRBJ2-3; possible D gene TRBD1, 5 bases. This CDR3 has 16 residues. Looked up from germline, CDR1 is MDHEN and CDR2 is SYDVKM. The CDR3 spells CAGSLTPFGAKDTQYF. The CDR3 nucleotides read TGTGCCGGCAGTTTAACTCCCTTTGGGGCGAAAGATACGCAGTATTTT.

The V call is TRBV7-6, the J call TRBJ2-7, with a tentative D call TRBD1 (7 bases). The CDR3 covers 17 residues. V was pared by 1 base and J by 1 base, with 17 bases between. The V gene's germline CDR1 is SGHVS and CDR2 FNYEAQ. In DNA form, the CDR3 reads TGTGCCAGCAGCTTAGGGGCGGGCCAGGGGGGTTCCTACGAGCAGTACTTC. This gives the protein CASSLGAGQGGSYEQYF.

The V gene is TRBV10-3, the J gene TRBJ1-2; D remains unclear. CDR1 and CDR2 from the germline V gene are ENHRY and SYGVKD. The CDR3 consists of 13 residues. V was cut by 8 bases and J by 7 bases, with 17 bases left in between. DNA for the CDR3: TGTGCCATCCTGGGCGGGGATGAGGGTGGCTACACCTTC. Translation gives CAILGGDEGGYTF.

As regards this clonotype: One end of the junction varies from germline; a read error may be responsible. CDR3 sequence: CASSQDHGGPYKQYF. CDR3 DNA sequence: TGTGCCAGCAGCCAAGATCACGGGGGGCCCTACAAGCAGTACTTC. The chain is built from TRBV3-1 and TRBJ2-7; D possibly corresponds to TRBD2 (7 bases). Germline values: CDR1 LGHDT, CDR2 YNNKEL (reference sequence). The length of the CDR3 is 15 residues.

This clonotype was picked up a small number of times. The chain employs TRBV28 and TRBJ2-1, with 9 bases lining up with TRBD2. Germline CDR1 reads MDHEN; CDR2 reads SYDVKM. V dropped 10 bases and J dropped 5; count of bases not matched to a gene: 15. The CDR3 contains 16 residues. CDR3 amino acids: CAISPRSGRRNNEQFF. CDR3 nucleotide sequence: TGTGCCATCTCCCCAAGGAGCGGGAGGCGGAACAATGAGCAGTTCTTC.

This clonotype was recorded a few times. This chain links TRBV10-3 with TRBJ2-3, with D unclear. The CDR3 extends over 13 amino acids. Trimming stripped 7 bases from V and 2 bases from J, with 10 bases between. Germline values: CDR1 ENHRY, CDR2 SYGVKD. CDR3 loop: CAIKEEFTDTQYF. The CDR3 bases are TGTGCCATCAAAGAGGAGTTCACAGATACGCAGTATTTT.

CDR3 DNA sequence: TGTGCCAGCAGTTACACGGACAGGGGCGACGGTGGCTACACCTTC. This sequence encodes CASSYTDRGDGGYTF. This chain links TRBV6-5 with TRBJ1-2, with 9 bases lining up with TRBD1. This CDR3 contains 15 residues. The V segment lost 2 bases and the J segment 7 bases; nucleotides outside the gene matches: 8. Looked up from germline, CDR1 is MNHEY and CDR2 is SVGAGI.

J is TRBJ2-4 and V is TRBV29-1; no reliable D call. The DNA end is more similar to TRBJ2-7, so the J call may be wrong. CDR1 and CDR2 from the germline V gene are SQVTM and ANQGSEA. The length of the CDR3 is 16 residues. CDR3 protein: CSVEDLPGDWSCEQYF. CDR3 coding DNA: TGCAGCGTTGAAGATTTACCGGGTGACTGGAGCTGCGAGCAGTACTTC.

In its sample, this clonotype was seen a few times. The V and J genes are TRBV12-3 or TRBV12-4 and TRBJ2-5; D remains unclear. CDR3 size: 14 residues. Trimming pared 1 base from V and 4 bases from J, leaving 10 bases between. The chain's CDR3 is CASSLERTIETQYF. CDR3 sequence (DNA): TGTGCCAGCAGTTTAGAGAGGACGATAGAGACCCAGTACTTC.

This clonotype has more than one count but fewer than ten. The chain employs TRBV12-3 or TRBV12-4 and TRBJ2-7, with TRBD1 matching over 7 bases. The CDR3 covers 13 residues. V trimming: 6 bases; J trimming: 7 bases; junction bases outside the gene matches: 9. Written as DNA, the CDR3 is TGTGCCAGCAGCCGACAGGGTTGTGAAGAGCAGTACTTC. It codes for CASSRQGCEEQYF.

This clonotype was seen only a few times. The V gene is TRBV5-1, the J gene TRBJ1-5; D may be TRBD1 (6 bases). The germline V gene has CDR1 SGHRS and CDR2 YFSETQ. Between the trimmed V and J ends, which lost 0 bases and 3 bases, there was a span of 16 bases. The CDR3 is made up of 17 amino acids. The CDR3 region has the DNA TGCGCCAGCAGCTTGGGGCCGGCAGGGGAGATCAATCAGCCCCAGCATTTT. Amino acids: CASSLGPAGEINQPQHF.

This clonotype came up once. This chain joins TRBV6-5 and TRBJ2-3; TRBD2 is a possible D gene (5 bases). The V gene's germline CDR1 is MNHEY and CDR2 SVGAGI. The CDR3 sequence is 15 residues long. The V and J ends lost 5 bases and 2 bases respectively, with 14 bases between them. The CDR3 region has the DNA TGTGCCAGCAGTCCTAAAACTAGTTTCACAGATACGCAGTATTTT. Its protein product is CASSPKTSFTDTQYF.